These 13 T cell receptor beta chains originate from one sample sequenced in a study. TCRdb ran MiXCR on the 5' RACE reads and lists one entry per CDR3 protein. The sample includes 30,000 to 35,000 distinct CDR3 sequences, 27% of them seen just once. The sorted Tregs were CD4+CD25+CD127-/low cells. Sequencing was done on a sample of tumor-infiltrating Tregs sorted from the breast tumor. The receptors stem from a female donor with breast cancer.

This chain joins TRBV20-1 and TRBJ2-5; no firm D call. The CDR3 spans 11 residues. Trimming removed 5 bases from V and 4 bases from J, with 8 bases in between. In germline, CDR1 is DFQATT, CDR2 SNEGSKA (reference sequence). The CDR3 protein is CSAHLRETQYF. The CDR3 DNA sequence: TGCAGTGCTCATCTGAGAGAGACCCAGTACTTC.

This clonotype was seen a handful of times. V is TRBV7-3 and J is TRBJ2-7; 10 nucleotides align to TRBD1. Germline values: CDR1 SGHTA, CDR2 FQGTGA. Losses at the gene ends were 4 bases for V and 6 bases for J; bases not matched to a gene: 6. The CDR3 has 14 residues. In nucleotides, the CDR3 is TGTGCCAGCAGCTCCGGGACAGGGGACCCCGAGCAGTACTTC. This sequence encodes CASSSGTGDPEQYF.

The chain combines TRBV20-1 with TRBJ2-1, with TRBD2 matching 10 bases. Germline-derived CDR1 and CDR2 are DFQATT and SNEGSKA (reference sequence). J was trimmed by 6 bases and V by 6 bases; bases with no gene match: 11. This CDR3 has 15 amino acids. CDR3 protein: CSAPDAAGGGNEQFF. The CDR3 DNA is TGCAGTGCCCCAGATGCAGCGGGAGGGGGCAATGAGCAGTTCTTC.

This chain connects TRBV12-5 to TRBJ1-1, with 7 bases fitting TRBD1. J gave up 5 bases and V 4 bases, and 13 bases lay outside the gene matches. CDR1 and CDR2 (germline): LGHNT, FRNRAP. This CDR3 spans 16 amino acids. The CDR3 coding sequence is TGTGCTAGTGGTTCCCGTACAGCAGGGGGAGGGACTGAAGCTTTCTTT. Residues: CASGSRTAGGGTEAFF.

This clonotype was recorded many times. V is TRBV20-1 and J is TRBJ1-2; D uncertain. Germline CDR1 DFQATT, CDR2 SNEGSKA (reference sequence). This CDR3 contains 11 residues. The V gene lost 3 bases and the J gene lost 7 bases, with 9 bases spanning the gap. The CDR3 DNA reads as TGCAGTGCTAGCCGGTTTTCTGGCTACACCTTC. Protein: CSASRFSGYTF.

V and J are TRBV6-5 and TRBJ2-2, with 7 bases that match TRBD1. The CDR3 is made up of 16 amino acids. The V and J ends lost 8 bases and 0 bases, in that order; junction bases with no gene match: 9. Germline CDR1 and CDR2: MNHEY and SVGAGI. CDR3 in amino acids: CASGTKDRTNTGELFF. The CDR3 DNA is TGTGCCAGCGGGACGAAGGACAGGACGAACACCGGGGAGCTGTTTTTT.

To note about this clonotype: Just one base apart from a much larger clone, this may be a read error. The rearrangement uses TRBV29-1 and TRBJ2-1; D is tentatively TRBD1 or TRBD2 (6 bases each). V was shortened by 8 bases and J by 8 bases, with 16 bases between the two germline ends. This CDR3 region has 12 residues. Germline values: CDR1 SQVTM, CDR2 ANQGSEA. The CDR3 spells CSHRGRLDEQFF. In DNA, the CDR3 is TGCAGCCACCGGGGGCGGCTAGATGAGCAGTTCTTC.

At least ten counts were recorded for this clonotype. The J gene is TRBJ2-1, the V gene TRBV6-2 or TRBV6-3; 11 bases map to TRBD2. The V gene's germline CDR1 is MNHEY and CDR2 SVGEGT. The V and J ends lost 2 bases and 3 bases, in that order; junction bases with no gene match: 0. This CDR3 region has 15 residues. This chain's CDR3 is CASSYGTSGYNEQFF. The CDR3 region has the DNA TGTGCCAGCAGTTACGGGACTAGCGGCTACAATGAGCAGTTCTTC.

As regards this clonotype: The CDR3 does not close with the conserved phenylalanine or tryptophan, likely indicating a read error. V and J are TRBV6-5 and TRBJ2-1, with no clear D. Trimming cost V 0 bases and J 8 bases, with 14 bases left between them. Germline CDR1 is MNHEY and CDR2 is SVGAGI. The CDR3 runs to 15 residues. The CDR3 region is CASSYSRLIAHEQFL. The CDR3 region has the DNA TGTGCCAGCAGTTACTCGAGGCTGATAGCCCATGAGCAGTTCCTC.

This clonotype was counted at least ten times. The chain couples TRBV29-1 to TRBJ2-1, with 7 positions matching TRBD1. Germline V gene lookup returns CDR1 SQVTM and CDR2 ANQGSEA. CDR3 length: 15 amino acids. The junction had 5 bases not matched to a gene; V was cut back by 3 bases and J by 0 bases. The CDR3 coding sequence is TGCAGCGTTGATAAGGCAGGGGGCTCCTACAATGAGCAGTTCTTC. Translated, it gives CSVDKAGGSYNEQFF.

This sequence joins TRBV24-1 and TRBJ2-1, with 10 positions matching TRBD1. Germline V gene sequence: CDR1 KGHDR, CDR2 SFDVKD. This CDR3 is built from 14 residues. The V gene end was trimmed by 9 bases and the J gene end by 5 bases; junction bases not matched to a gene: 6. CDR3 amino acids: CATQGQGTDNEQFF. CDR3 bases: TGTGCCACCCAGGGACAGGGGACGGACAATGAGCAGTTCTTC.

The chain has TRBV20-1 and TRBJ2-7; maybe TRBD2 (6 bases). V was trimmed by 2 bases and J by 12 bases, leaving 14 bases between them. From germline, CDR1 is DFQATT and CDR2 SNEGSKA (reference sequence). The CDR3 consists of 11 residues. CDR3 residues: CSARHPTRGYF. DNA for the CDR3: TGCAGTGCTAGACACCCGACTAGGGGGTACTTC.

The chain combines TRBV6-5 with TRBJ1-1; D gene unclear. Germline V gives CDR1 MNHEY, CDR2 SVGAGI. The CDR3 is 13 amino acids. The ends were cut back, 4 bases at V and 5 bases at J, with 11 bases in the middle. The CDR3 DNA is TGTGCCAGCAGTTCCTTCGGTAGGACTGAAGCTTTCTTT. It translates to CASSSFGRTEAFF.